This T cell receptor beta chain was captured in a study of CD8 T cells in Susac syndrome. Broader study findings: The authors acknowledged that the study's TCR sequencing and HLA analysis involved relatively few individuals.

RNA amounts of about 0.5 to 1 ug underwent reverse transcription with random hexamers. Multiplex PCR with immunoSEQ amplified the TCR beta CDR3 across 54 Vbeta and 13 Jbeta. TCRdb reanalysed the immunoSEQ multiplex PCR reads using MiXCR and keeps one entry per CDR3 protein. The data contain some 110,000 distinct CDR3 sequences, around 94% of them singletons. This clonotype has just one count. The antigen remains undetermined. TCR beta was sequenced from blood CD8+ and CD4+ T cells. TEMRA cells were FACS-enriched, and CD8+ and CD4+ T cells were isolated negatively. There are 11 residues in the CDR3. CDR1 DFQATT and CDR2 SNEGSKA come from the germline V gene (reference sequence). V gave up 5 bases and J gave up 3 bases; unmatched junction bases: 0.

The chain links TRBV20-1 to TRBJ1-1; TRBD1 aligns across 7 bases. The TCR sequence derives from a human donor in good health. Material for sequencing was CD4+ T cells from PBMCs. CDR3 bases: TGCAGTGCTGACAGGGACACTGAAGCTTTCTTT. Encoded protein: CSADRDTEAFF.